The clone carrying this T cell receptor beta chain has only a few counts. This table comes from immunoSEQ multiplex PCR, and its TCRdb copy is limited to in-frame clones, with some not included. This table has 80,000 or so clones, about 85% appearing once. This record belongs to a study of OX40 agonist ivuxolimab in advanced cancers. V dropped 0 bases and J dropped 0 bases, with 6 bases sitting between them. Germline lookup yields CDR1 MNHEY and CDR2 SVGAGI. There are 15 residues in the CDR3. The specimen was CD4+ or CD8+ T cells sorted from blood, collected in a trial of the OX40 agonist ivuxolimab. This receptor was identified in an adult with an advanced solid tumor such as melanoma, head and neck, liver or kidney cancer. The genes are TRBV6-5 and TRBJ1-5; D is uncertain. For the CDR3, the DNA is TGTGCCAGCAGTTACTCGAGGGTTAGCAATCAGCCCCAGCATTTT. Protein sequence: CASSYSRVSNQPQHF.